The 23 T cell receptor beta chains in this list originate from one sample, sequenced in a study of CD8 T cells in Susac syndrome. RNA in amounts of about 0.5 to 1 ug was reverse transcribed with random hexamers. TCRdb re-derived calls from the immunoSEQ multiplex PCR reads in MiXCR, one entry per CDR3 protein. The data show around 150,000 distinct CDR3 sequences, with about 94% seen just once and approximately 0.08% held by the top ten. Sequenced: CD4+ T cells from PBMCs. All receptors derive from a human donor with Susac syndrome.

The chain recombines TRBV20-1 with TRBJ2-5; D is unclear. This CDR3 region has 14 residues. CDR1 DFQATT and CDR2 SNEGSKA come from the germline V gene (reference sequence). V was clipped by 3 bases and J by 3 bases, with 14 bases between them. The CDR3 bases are TGCAGTGCTAGGGAACACGGTGGGGAAGAGACCCAGTACTTC. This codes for CSAREHGGEETQYF.

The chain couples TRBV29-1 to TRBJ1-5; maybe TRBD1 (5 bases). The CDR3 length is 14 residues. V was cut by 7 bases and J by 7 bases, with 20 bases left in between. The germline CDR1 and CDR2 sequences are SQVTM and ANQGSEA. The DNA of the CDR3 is TGCAGCGCCTCTACGACAGATCCAAGGCAGCCCCAGCATTTT. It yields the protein CSASTTDPRQPQHF. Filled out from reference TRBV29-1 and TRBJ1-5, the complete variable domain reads SAVISQKPSRDICQRGTSLTIQCQVDSQVTMMFWYRQQPGQSLTLIATANQGSEATYESGFVIDKFPISRPNLTFSTLTVSNMSPEDSSIYLCSASTTDPRQPQHFGDGTRLSIL.

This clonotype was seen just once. In DNA form, the CDR3 reads TGTGCCAGCAGCCAAACTCCGGCCCGACTGGTTAACAATGAGCAGTTCTTC. It translates to CASSQTPARLVNNEQFF. The chain uses TRBV3-1 and TRBJ2-1; unclear D gene. Trimming took off 2 bases at V and 5 bases at J, with 19 bases between the two ends. The CDR3 loop spans 17 amino acids. CDR1 LGHDT and CDR2 YNNKEL come from the germline V gene (reference sequence).

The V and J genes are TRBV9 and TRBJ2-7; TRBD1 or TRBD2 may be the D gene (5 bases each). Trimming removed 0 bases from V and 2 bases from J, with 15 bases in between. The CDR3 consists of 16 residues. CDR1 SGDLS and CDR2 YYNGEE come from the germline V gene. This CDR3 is CASSVGSGRGTYEQYF. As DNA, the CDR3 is TGTGCCAGCAGCGTAGGTTCGGGACGGGGCACCTACGAGCAGTACTTC.

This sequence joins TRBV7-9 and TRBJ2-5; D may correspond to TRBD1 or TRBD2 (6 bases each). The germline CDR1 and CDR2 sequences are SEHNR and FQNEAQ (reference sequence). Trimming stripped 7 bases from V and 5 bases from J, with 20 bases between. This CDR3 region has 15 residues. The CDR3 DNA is TGTGCCAGCAACAACTTCCGGGGGCGGTTGGAGACCCAGTACTTC. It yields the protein CASNNFRGRLETQYF.

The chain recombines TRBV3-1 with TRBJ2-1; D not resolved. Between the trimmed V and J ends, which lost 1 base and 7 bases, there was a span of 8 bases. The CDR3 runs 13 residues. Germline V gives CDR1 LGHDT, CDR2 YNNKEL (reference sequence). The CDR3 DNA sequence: TGTGCCAGCAGCCAAGTTCGAGCGAATGAGCAGTTCTTC. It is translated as CASSQVRANEQFF.

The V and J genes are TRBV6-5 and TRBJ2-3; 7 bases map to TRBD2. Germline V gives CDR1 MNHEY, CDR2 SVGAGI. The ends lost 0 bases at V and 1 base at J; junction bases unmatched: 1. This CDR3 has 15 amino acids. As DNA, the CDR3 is TGTGCCAGCAGTTACTCTCGGGGGGGCACAGATACGCAGTATTTT. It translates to CASSYSRGGTDTQYF.

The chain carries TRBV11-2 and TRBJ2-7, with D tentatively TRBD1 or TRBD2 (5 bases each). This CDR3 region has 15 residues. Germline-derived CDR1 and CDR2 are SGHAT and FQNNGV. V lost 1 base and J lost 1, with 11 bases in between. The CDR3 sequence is CASSLGGSPSYEQYF. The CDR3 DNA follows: TGTGCCAGCAGCTTAGGGGGGTCACCTTCCTACGAGCAGTACTTC.

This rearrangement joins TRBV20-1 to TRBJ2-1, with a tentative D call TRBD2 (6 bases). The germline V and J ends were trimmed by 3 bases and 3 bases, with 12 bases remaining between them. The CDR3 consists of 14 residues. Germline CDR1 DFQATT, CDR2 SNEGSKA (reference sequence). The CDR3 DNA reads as TGCAGTGCTAGCGGGGGACGAGACTACAATGAGCAGTTCTTC. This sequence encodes CSASGGRDYNEQFF.

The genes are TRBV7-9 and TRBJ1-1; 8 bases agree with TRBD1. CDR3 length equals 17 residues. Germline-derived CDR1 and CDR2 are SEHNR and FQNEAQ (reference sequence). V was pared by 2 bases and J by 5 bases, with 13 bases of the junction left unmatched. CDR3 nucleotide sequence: TGTGCCAGCAGCTTACCCATCTTCGGACAGGGCGGAACTGAAGCTTTCTTT. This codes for CASSLPIFGQGGTEAFF.

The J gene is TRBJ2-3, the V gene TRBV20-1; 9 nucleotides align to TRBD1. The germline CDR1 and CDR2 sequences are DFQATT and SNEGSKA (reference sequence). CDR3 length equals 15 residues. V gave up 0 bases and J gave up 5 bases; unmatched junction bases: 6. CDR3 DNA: TGCAGTGCTAGAGACCCACAGGGGGCAGGAGATACGCAGTATTTT. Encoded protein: CSARDPQGAGDTQYF.

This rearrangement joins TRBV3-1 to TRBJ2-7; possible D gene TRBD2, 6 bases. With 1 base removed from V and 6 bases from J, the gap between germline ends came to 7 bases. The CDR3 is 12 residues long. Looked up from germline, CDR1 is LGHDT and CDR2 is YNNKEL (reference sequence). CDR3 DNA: TGTGCCAGCAGCCAAGTGGAGGGCGAGCAGTACTTC. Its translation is CASSQVEGEQYF.

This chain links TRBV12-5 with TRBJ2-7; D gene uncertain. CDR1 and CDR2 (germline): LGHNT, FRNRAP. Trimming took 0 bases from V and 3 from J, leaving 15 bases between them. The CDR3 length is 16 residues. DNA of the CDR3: TGTGCTAGTGGTTTGGTACAATTGGAGAACGTCTACGAGCAGTACTTC. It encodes CASGLVQLENVYEQYF.

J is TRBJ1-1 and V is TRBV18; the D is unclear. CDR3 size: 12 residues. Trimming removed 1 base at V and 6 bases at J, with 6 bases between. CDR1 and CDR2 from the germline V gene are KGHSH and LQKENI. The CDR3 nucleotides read TGTGCCAGCTCACCACGGGAGGCTGAAGCTTTCTTT. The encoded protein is CASSPREAEAFF. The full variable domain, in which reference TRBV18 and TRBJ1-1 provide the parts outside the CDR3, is NAGVMQNPRHLVRRRGQEARLRCSPMKGHSHVYWYRQLPEEGLKFMVYLQKENIIDESGMPKERFSAEFPKEGPSILRIQQVVRGDSAAYFCASSPREAEAFFGQGTRLTVV.

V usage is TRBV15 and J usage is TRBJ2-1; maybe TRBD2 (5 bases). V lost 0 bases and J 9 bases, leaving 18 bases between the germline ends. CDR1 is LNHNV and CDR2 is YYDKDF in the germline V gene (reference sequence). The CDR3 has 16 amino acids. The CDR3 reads CATSRDPLRRKGEQFF. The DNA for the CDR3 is TGTGCCACCAGCAGAGATCCCCTTAGGAGGAAGGGTGAGCAGTTCTTC.

The CDR3 here is CSALRATNTGELFF. The CDR3 DNA follows: TGCAGTGCGCTCAGGGCTACGAACACCGGGGAGCTGTTTTTT. This chain joins TRBV20-1 and TRBJ2-2, with D perhaps matching TRBD1 (5 bases). CDR1 is DFQATT, CDR2 SNEGSKA, per germline (reference sequence). The CDR3 sequence is 14 residues long. V lost 6 bases to trimming and J lost 0 bases, with 11 bases between them.

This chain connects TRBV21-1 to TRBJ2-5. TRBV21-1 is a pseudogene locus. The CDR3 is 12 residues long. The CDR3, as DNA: TGTGCCAGCAGTGGAGCCCAAGAGACCCAGTACTTC. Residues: CASSGAQETQYF.

The CDR3 bases are TGCGCCAGCAGCCAACCCCTCCGGGACAGGATCTACGAGCAGTACTTC. Translation: CASSQPLRDRIYEQYF. This chain links TRBV4-1 with TRBJ2-7; TRBD1 matches at 8 bases. The V segment lost 2 bases and the J segment 3 bases; nucleotides outside the gene matches: 9. Germline CDR1 reads MGHRA; CDR2 reads YSYEKL. The CDR3 has 16 residues.

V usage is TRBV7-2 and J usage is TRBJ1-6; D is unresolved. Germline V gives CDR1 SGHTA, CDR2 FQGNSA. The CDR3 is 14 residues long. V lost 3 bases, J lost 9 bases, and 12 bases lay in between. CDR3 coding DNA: TGTGCCAGCAGCTTTGAAGCATCTACTTCACCCCTCCACTTT. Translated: CASSFEASTSPLHF. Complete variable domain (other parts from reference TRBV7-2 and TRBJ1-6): GAGVSQSPSNKVTEKGKDVELRCDPISGHTALYWYRQSLGQGLEFLIYFQGNSAPDKSGLPSDRFSAERTGGSVSTLTIQRTQQEDSAVYLCASSFEASTSPLHFGNGTRLTVT.

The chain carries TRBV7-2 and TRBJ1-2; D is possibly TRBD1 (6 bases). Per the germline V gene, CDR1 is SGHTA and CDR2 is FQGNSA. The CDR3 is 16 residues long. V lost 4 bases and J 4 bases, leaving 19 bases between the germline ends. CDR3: CASSSRGGLLSYGYTF. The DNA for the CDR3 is TGTGCCAGCAGCTCAAGGGGGGGACTGCTTTCCTATGGCTACACCTTC.

The CDR3 loop is CASSPTGLRDIQYF. CDR3 DNA sequence: TGTGCCAGCTCACCAACGGGGTTACGCGACATTCAGTACTTC. V is TRBV18 and J is TRBJ2-4, with D possibly matching TRBD2 (5 bases). This CDR3 has 14 residues. V lost 2 bases, J lost 8 bases, and 13 bases lay in between. The germline V gene encodes CDR1 KGHSH and CDR2 LQKENI.

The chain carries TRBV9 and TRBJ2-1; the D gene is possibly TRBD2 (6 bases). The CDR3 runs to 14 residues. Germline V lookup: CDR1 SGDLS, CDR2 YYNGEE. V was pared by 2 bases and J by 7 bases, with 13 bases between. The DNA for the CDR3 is TGTGCCAGCAGCGTGGGGGGAACGTCAAATGAGCAGTTCTTC. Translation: CASSVGGTSNEQFF.

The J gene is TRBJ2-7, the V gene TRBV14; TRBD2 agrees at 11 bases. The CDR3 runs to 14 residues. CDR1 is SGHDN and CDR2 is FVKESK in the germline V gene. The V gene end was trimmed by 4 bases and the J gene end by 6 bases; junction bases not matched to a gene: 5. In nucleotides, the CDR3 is TGTGCCAGCAGCCGGGCCGGGACTAGCGGCGAGCAGTACTTC. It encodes CASSRAGTSGEQYF.